The clone carrying this TCR beta chain has just a few counts. Germline assignment: CDR1 MGHDK and CDR2 SYGVNS. Trimming took 3 bases from V and 0 from J, leaving 4 bases between them. The CDR3 sequence is 13 residues long. Method: immunoSEQ multiplex PCR; TCRdb's copy keeps in-frame clones and lacks some. The sample shows around 150,000 clones, approximately 86% of them seen only once. This sample is part of a study of blood T cell repertoires in COVID-19. V usage is TRBV25-1 and J usage is TRBJ2-3; D not certain. Source material: peripheral blood. The receptor's source is a woman aged 55 to 70 who had recovered from COVID-19. The CDR3 region has the DNA TGTGCCAGCAGTGACCCTAGCACAGATACGCAGTATTTT. Protein product: CASSDPSTDTQYF.